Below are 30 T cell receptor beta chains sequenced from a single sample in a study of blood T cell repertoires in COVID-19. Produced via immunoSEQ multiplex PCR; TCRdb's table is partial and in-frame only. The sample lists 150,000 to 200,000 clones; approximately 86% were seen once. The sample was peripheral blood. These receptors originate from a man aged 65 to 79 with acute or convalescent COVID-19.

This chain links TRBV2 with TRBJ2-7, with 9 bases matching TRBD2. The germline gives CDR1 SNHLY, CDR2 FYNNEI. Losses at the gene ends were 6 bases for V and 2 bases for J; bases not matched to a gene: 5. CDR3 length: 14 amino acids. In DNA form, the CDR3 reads TGTGCCAGCAGGGCGACTAGCGGTGCCTACGAGCAGTACTTC. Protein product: CASRATSGAYEQYF.

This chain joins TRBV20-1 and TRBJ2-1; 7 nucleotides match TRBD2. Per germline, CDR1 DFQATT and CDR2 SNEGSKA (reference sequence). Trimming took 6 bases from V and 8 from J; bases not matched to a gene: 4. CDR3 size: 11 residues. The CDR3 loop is CSADRGDEQFF. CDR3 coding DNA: TGCAGTGCGGATCGGGGGGATGAGCAGTTCTTC.

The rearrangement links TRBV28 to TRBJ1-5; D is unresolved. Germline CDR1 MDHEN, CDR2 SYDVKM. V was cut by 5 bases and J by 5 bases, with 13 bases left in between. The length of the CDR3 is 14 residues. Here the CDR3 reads CASSDLRGDQPQHF. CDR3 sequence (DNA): TGTGCCAGCAGTGACCTACGGGGAGATCAGCCCCAGCATTTT.

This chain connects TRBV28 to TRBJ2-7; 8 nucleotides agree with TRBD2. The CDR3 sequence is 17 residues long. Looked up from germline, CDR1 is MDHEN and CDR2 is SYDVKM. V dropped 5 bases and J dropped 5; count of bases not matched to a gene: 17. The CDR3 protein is CASSPRSGTRTFNEQYF. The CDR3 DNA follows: TGTGCCAGCAGTCCCCGCTCCGGGACTAGGACGTTTAACGAGCAGTACTTC.

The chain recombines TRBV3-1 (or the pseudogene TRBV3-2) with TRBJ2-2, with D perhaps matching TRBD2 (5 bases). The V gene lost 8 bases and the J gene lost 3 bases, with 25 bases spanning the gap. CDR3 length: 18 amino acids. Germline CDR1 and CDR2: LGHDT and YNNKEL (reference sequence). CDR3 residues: CASEPSGFGVVDTGELFF. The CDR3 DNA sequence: TGTGCCAGCGAGCCGAGCGGCTTTGGGGTTGTGGACACCGGGGAGCTGTTTTTT.

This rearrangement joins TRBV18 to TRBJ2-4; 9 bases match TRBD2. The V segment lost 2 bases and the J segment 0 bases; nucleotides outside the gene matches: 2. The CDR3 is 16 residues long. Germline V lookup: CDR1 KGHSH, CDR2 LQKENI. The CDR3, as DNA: TGTGCCAGCTCACCAACTAGCGGGCTAGCCAAAAACATTCAGTACTTC. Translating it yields CASSPTSGLAKNIQYF.

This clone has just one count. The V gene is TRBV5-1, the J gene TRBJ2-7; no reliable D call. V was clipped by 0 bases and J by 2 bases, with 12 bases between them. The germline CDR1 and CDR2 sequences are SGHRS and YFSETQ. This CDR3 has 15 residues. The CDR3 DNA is TGCGCCAGCAGCTTGGCCAACATCCGCCCCTACGAGCAGTACTTC. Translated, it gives CASSLANIRPYEQYF.

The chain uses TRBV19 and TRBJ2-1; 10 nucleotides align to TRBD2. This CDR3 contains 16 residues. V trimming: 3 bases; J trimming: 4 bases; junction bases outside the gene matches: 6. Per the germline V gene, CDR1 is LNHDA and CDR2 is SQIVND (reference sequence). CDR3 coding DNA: TGTGCCAGTAGTATGGGTAGCGGGGGGTCGTACAATGAGCAGTTCTTC. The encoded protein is CASSMGSGGSYNEQFF. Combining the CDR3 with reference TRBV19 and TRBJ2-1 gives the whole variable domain DGGITQSPKYLFRKEGQNVTLSCEQNLNHDAMYWYRQDPGQGLRLIYYSQIVNDFQKGDIAEGYSVSREKKESFPLTVTSAQKNPTAFYLCASSMGSGGSYNEQFFGPGTRLTVL.

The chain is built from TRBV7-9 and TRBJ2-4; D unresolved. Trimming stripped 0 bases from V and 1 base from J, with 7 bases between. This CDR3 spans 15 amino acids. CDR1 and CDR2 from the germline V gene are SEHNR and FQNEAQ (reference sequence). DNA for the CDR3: TGTGCCAGCAGCTTAGCGTCCATGGCCAAAAACATTCAGTACTTC. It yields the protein CASSLASMAKNIQYF.

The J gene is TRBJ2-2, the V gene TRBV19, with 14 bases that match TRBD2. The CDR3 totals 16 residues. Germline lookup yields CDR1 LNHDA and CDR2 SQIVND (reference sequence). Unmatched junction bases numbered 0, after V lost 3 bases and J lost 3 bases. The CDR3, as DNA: TGTGCCAGTAGTATGGGACTAGCGGGGGACACCGGGGAGCTGTTTTTT. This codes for CASSMGLAGDTGELFF.

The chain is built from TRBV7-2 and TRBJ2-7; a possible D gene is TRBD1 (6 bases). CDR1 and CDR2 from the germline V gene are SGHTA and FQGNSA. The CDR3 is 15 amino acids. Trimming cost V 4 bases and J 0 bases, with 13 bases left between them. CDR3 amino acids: CASSSRDTGSYEQYF. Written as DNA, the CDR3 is TGTGCCAGCAGCTCCCGGGACACCGGCTCCTACGAGCAGTACTTC.

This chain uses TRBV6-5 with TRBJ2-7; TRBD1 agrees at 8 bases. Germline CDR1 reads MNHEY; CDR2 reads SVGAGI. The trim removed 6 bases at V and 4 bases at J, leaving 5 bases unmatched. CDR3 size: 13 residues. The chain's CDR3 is CASRGQESYEQYF. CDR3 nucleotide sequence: TGTGCCAGCAGGGGACAGGAGAGTTACGAGCAGTACTTC.

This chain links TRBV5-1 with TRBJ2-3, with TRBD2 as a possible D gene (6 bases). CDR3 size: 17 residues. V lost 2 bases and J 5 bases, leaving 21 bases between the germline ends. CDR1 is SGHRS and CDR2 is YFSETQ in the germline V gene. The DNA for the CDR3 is TGCGCCAGCAGCTTAGTACTAGCCGCCCCTTCAGGAGATACGCAGTATTTT. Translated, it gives CASSLVLAAPSGDTQYF.

The CDR3 DNA follows: TGCGCCAGCAGTCAACGGACCGGGACAGTGGGTAATCAGCCCCAGCATTTT. It translates to CASSQRTGTVGNQPQHF. This chain uses TRBV23-1 with TRBJ1-5, with 7 nucleotides matching TRBD1. TRBV23-1 is treated as an ORF (open reading frame) with a function not yet certain. The V gene end was trimmed by 2 bases and the J gene end by 4 bases; junction bases not matched to a gene: 11. The CDR3 runs 17 residues.

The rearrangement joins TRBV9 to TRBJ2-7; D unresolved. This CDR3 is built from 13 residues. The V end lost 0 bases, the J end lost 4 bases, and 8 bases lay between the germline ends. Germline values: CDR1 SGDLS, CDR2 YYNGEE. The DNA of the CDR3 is TGTGCCAGCAGCGTAGCCCCTTCTTACGAGCAGTACTTC. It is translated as CASSVAPSYEQYF.

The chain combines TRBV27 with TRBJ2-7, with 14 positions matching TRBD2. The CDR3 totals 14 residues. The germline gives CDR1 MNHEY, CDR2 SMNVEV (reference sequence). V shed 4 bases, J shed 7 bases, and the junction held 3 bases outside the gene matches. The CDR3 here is CASSYGLAGGEQYF. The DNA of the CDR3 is TGTGCCAGCAGTTACGGACTAGCGGGAGGTGAGCAGTACTTC.

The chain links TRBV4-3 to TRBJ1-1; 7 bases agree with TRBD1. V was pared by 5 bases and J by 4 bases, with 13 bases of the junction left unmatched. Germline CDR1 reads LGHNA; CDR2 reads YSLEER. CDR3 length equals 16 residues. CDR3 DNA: TGCGCCAGCAGCTCGGTCCTTCGACAGGGAGGCACTGAAGCTTTCTTT. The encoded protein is CASSSVLRQGGTEAFF.

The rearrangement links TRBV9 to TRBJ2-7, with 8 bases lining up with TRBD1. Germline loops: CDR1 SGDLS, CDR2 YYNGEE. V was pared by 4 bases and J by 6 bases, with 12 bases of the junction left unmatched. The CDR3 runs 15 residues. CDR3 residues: CASSPSPGTGGEQYF. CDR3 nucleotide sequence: TGTGCCAGCAGCCCGTCACCCGGGACAGGCGGCGAGCAGTACTTC.

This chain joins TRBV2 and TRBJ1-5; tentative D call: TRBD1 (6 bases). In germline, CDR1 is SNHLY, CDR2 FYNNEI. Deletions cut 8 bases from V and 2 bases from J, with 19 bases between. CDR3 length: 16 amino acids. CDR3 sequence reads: CASSPWGGAGNQPQHF. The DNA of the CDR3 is TGTGCCAGCTCCCCGTGGGGGGGCGCCGGCAATCAGCCCCAGCATTTT.

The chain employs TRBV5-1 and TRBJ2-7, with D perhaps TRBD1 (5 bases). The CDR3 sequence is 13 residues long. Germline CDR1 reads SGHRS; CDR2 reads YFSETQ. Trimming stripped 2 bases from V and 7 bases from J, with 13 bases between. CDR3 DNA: TGCGCCAGCAGCTTACAGGCCGTCGGGGAGCAGTACTTC. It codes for CASSLQAVGEQYF.

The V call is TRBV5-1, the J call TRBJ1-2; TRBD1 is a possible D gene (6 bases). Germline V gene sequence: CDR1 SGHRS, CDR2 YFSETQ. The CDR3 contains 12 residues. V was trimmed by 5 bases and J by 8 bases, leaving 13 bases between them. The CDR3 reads CASSSGGVGYTF. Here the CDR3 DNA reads TGCGCCAGCAGTTCGGGGGGCGTCGGCTACACCTTC.

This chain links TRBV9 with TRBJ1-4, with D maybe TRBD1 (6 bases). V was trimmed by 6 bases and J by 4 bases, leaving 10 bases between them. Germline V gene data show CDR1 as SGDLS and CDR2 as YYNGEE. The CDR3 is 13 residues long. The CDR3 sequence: CASNREGNEKLFF. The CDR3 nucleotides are TGTGCCAGCAACAGGGAGGGTAATGAAAAACTGTTTTTT.

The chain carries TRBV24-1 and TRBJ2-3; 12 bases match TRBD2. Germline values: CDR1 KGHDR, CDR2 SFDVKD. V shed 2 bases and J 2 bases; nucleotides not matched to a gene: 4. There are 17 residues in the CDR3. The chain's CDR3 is CATSDSGLAGHTDTQYF. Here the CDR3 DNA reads TGTGCCACCAGTGATTCCGGACTAGCGGGACACACAGATACGCAGTATTTT.

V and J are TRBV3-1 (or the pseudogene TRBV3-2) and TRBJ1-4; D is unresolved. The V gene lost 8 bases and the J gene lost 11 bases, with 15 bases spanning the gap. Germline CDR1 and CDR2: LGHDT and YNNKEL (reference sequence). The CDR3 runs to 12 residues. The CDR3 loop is CASRREFGKLFF. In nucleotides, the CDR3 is TGTGCCAGCCGGCGGGAGTTTGGCAAACTGTTTTTT.

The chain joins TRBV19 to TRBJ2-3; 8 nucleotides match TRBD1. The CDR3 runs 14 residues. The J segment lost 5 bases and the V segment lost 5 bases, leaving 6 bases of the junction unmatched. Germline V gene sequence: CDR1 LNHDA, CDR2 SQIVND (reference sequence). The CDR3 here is CASSLAGGRDTQYF. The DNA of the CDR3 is TGTGCCAGTAGTTTAGCAGGGGGCAGAGATACGCAGTATTTT.

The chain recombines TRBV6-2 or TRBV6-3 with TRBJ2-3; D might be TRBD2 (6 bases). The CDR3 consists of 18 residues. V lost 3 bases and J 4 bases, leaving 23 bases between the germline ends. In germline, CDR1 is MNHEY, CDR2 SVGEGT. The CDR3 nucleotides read TGTGCCAGCAGTTATAGGCCCGGGGCGGGGCTAGCAGCAGATACGCAGTATTTT. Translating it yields CASSYRPGAGLAADTQYF.

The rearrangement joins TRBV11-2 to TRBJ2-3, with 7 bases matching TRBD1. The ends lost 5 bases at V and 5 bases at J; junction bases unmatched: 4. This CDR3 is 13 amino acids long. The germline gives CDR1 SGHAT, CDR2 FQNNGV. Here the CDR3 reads CASSPDREDTQYF. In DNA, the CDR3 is TGTGCCAGCAGCCCTGACAGGGAAGATACGCAGTATTTT.

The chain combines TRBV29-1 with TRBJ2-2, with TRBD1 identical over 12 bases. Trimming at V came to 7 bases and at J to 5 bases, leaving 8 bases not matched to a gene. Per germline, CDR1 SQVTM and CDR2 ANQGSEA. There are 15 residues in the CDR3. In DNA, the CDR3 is TGCAGCGCTTCGGGGACAGGGGGCTTTACCGGGGAGCTGTTTTTT. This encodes CSASGTGGFTGELFF.

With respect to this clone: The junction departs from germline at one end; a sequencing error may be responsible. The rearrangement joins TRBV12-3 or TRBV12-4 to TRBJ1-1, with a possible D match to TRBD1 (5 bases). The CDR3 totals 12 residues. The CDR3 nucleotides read TGTGCCAGCAGGACAGTAGGCGGGGGGGAAGAATTT. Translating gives CASRTVGGGEEF.

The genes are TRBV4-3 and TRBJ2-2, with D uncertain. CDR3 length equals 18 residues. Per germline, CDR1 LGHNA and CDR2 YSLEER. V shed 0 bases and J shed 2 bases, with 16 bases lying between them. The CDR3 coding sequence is TGCGCCAGCAGCCAAGAGGCGCAGGCGCCTCTTAACACCGGGGAGCTGTTTTTT. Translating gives CASSQEAQAPLNTGELFF.